The rows below give T cell receptor beta chains drawn from one sample of a study of regulatory T cells in long-lasting Graves disease. TCRdb independently ran MiXCR on the multiplex PCR reads; one entry per CDR3 protein. In the table there are 650,000 to 700,000 distinct CDR3 sequences, around 32% of which are singletons. Sequencing used peripheral blood mononuclear cells (PBMCs), obtained when the disease was refractory, from a patient treated with antithyroid drugs. The source is a female donor with Graves disease. Each CDR3 is given with its conserved first and last residue. The order of the fields is D gene, V gene, J gene, clone size, CDR3 protein, CDR3 DNA. The D gene is left open where the match is weak. Size is stated for part of the rows, as once, few or many counts, or as a class when the clone is expanded.

d_call: .; v_call: TRBV27; j_call: TRBJ1-2; clone_size: .; cdr3_aa: CASSLQGTPSYGYTF; cdr3_nt: TGTGCCAGCAGTTTACAGGGAACACCAAGCTACGGCTACACCTTC
d_call: .; v_call: TRBV30; j_call: TRBJ1-5; clone_size: .; cdr3_aa: CAWSLTSNSNQPQHF; cdr3_nt: TGTGCCTGGAGTTTGACATCTAATAGCAATCAGCCCCAGCATTTT
d_call: TRBD1; v_call: TRBV12-3/TRBV12-4; j_call: TRBJ2-7; clone_size: many; cdr3_aa: CASSLVGGVTYEQYF; cdr3_nt: TGTGCCAGCAGTTTAGTAGGGGGCGTCACCTACGAGCAGTACTTC
d_call: .; v_call: TRBV2; j_call: TRBJ1-1; clone_size: .; cdr3_aa: CATKGRSWDTEAFF; cdr3_nt: TGTGCCACCAAAGGTCGATCTTGGGACACTGAAGCTTTCTTT
d_call: TRBD1; v_call: TRBV29-1; j_call: TRBJ1-1; clone_size: few; cdr3_aa: CSVTGQGNTEAFF; cdr3_nt: TGCAGCGTCACCGGACAGGGGAACACTGAAGCTTTCTTT
d_call: .; v_call: TRBV19; j_call: TRBJ1-1; clone_size: once; cdr3_aa: CASSIAGTEAFF; cdr3_nt: TGTGCCAGTAGTATTGCAGGCACTGAAGCTTTCTTT
d_call: .; v_call: TRBV6-1; j_call: TRBJ1-1; clone_size: many; cdr3_aa: CASSEVRLGTEAFF; cdr3_nt: TGTGCCAGCAGTGAAGTCCGATTGGGCACTGAAGCTTTCTTT
d_call: TRBD1; v_call: TRBV7-9; j_call: TRBJ1-1; clone_size: many; cdr3_aa: CASSLGGKAEAFF; cdr3_nt: TGTGCCAGCAGCCTAGGGGGCAAGGCTGAAGCTTTCTTT
d_call: .; v_call: TRBV6-5; j_call: TRBJ1-5; clone_size: .; cdr3_aa: CASSYVRNQPQHF; cdr3_nt: TGTGCCAGCAGTTACGTGAGGAATCAGCCCCAGCATTTT
d_call: .; v_call: TRBV7-7; j_call: TRBJ2-7; clone_size: .; cdr3_aa: CASSLVPGAYEQYF; cdr3_nt: TGTGCCAGCAGCTTAGTCCCAGGAGCCTACGAGCAGTACTTC
d_call: TRBD1; v_call: TRBV18; j_call: TRBJ2-5; clone_size: few; cdr3_aa: CASSRWDRQETQYF; cdr3_nt: TGTGCCAGCTCACGCTGGGACAGACAAGAGACCCAGTACTTC
d_call: TRBD1; v_call: TRBV12-3/TRBV12-4; j_call: TRBJ2-7; clone_size: few; cdr3_aa: CASSSGGRSYEQYF; cdr3_nt: TGTGCCAGCAGTTCAGGGGGCCGATCCTACGAGCAGTACTTC
d_call: TRBD1; v_call: TRBV12-5; j_call: TRBJ2-2; clone_size: many; cdr3_aa: CASGLASGTELNTGELFF; cdr3_nt: TGTGCTAGTGGTTTGGCCTCCGGGACAGAGCTGAACACCGGGGAGCTGTTTTTT
d_call: TRBD1; v_call: TRBV12-3/TRBV12-4; j_call: TRBJ1-3; clone_size: .; cdr3_aa: CASSSRMTGGNTIYF; cdr3_nt: TGTGCCAGCAGTTCACGGATGACAGGGGGAAACACCATATATTTT
d_call: .; v_call: TRBV6-5; j_call: TRBJ2-1; clone_size: .; cdr3_aa: CASSYRGDEQFF; cdr3_nt: TGTGCCAGCAGTTACCGAGGTGATGAGCAGTTCTTC
d_call: .; v_call: TRBV2; j_call: TRBJ1-4; clone_size: many; cdr3_aa: CASLWGSPATNEKLFF; cdr3_nt: TGTGCCAGTCTGTGGGGGTCCCCTGCAACTAATGAAAAACTGTTTTTT
d_call: TRBD1; v_call: TRBV19; j_call: TRBJ1-5; clone_size: few; cdr3_aa: CASGRTGGSNQPQHF; cdr3_nt: TGTGCCAGTGGCAGGACAGGGGGGAGCAATCAGCCCCAGCATTTT
d_call: .; v_call: TRBV11-1; j_call: TRBJ2-7; clone_size: few; cdr3_aa: CASSLVGRTYEQYF; cdr3_nt: TGTGCCAGCAGCTTAGTAGGACGGACCTACGAGCAGTACTTC
d_call: TRBD2; v_call: TRBV5-1; j_call: TRBJ2-7; clone_size: .; cdr3_aa: CASSLVVASGYEQYF; cdr3_nt: TGCGCCAGCAGCTTGGTTGTGGCTAGCGGGTACGAGCAGTACTTC
d_call: .; v_call: TRBV5-1; j_call: TRBJ1-1; clone_size: .; cdr3_aa: CASSLASAGSNEAFF; cdr3_nt: TGCGCCAGCAGCTTGGCTTCGGCAGGGAGCAATGAAGCTTTCTTT
d_call: TRBD2; v_call: TRBV7-9; j_call: TRBJ2-2; clone_size: .; cdr3_aa: CASSQAGELGELFF; cdr3_nt: TGTGCCAGCAGCCAGGCGGGAGAACTCGGGGAGCTGTTTTTT
d_call: TRBD1; v_call: TRBV20-1; j_call: TRBJ1-5; clone_size: many; cdr3_aa: CSARGTGYSNQPQHF; cdr3_nt: TGCAGTGCTAGGGGGACAGGATATAGCAATCAGCCCCAGCATTTT
d_call: TRBD1; v_call: TRBV20-1; j_call: TRBJ1-1; clone_size: .; cdr3_aa: CSAPRTGGRFMNTEAFF; cdr3_nt: TGCAGTGCCCCGCGGACAGGGGGGAGGTTTATGAACACTGAAGCTTTCTTT
d_call: .; v_call: TRBV19; j_call: TRBJ1-6; clone_size: .; cdr3_aa: CASSIDLGSGNSPLHF; cdr3_nt: TGTGCCAGTAGTATAGATCTTGGATCCGGGAATTCACCCCTCCACTTT
d_call: .; v_call: TRBV20-1; j_call: TRBJ2-5; clone_size: once; cdr3_aa: CSARDLTRGETQYF; cdr3_nt: TGCAGTGCTAGAGATCTTACCCGCGGAGAGACCCAGTACTTC
d_call: TRBD1; v_call: TRBV12-3/TRBV12-4; j_call: TRBJ1-4; clone_size: many; cdr3_aa: CASSLTGGKVKLFF; cdr3_nt: TGTGCCAGCAGCCTGACAGGGGGCAAAGTAAAACTGTTTTTT
d_call: .; v_call: TRBV20-1; j_call: TRBJ1-5; clone_size: .; cdr3_aa: CSAREGNRASPPQHF; cdr3_nt: TGCAGTGCTAGAGAAGGTAACAGGGCATCCCCGCCCCAGCATTTT
d_call: TRBD1; v_call: TRBV3-1; j_call: TRBJ1-6; clone_size: .; cdr3_aa: CASSQAATGRIRSPLHF; cdr3_nt: TGTGCCAGCAGCCAAGCGGCGACAGGGAGAATTCGATCACCCCTCCACTTT
d_call: .; v_call: TRBV5-1; j_call: TRBJ2-3; clone_size: .; cdr3_aa: CASTGFGPDTQYF; cdr3_nt: TGCGCCAGCACCGGTTTCGGCCCAGATACGCAGTATTTT
d_call: TRBD1; v_call: TRBV27; j_call: TRBJ1-5; clone_size: few; cdr3_aa: CAREDRANQPQHF; cdr3_nt: TGTGCCAGGGAGGACAGGGCGAATCAGCCCCAGCATTTT
d_call: .; v_call: TRBV19; j_call: TRBJ1-4; clone_size: few; cdr3_aa: CASMRGTLRNEKLFF; cdr3_nt: TGTGCCAGTATGAGGGGGACATTAAGAAATGAAAAACTGTTTTTT
d_call: TRBD1; v_call: TRBV7-2; j_call: TRBJ2-5; clone_size: few; cdr3_aa: CASSLVFGQGIGETQYF; cdr3_nt: TGTGCCAGCAGCTTAGTTTTCGGACAGGGGATTGGAGAGACCCAGTACTTC
d_call: TRBD1; v_call: TRBV28; j_call: TRBJ1-2; clone_size: many; cdr3_aa: CASSLRDRGHSYGYTF; cdr3_nt: TGTGCCAGCAGTTTACGGGACAGGGGGCATTCCTATGGCTACACCTTC
d_call: .; v_call: TRBV12-5; j_call: TRBJ2-7; clone_size: .; cdr3_aa: CASGFRGSYEQYF; cdr3_nt: TGTGCTAGTGGTTTTAGGGGTTCCTACGAGCAGTACTTC
d_call: .; v_call: TRBV7-3; j_call: TRBJ1-1; clone_size: few; cdr3_aa: CASSLIPTEGTEAFF; cdr3_nt: TGTGCCAGCAGCTTAATCCCGACCGAGGGCACTGAAGCTTTCTTT
d_call: .; v_call: TRBV20-1; j_call: TRBJ2-2; clone_size: .; cdr3_aa: CSAIGADTYTGELFF; cdr3_nt: TGCAGTGCTATTGGGGCGGACACATACACCGGGGAGCTGTTTTTT
d_call: .; v_call: TRBV15; j_call: TRBJ1-2; clone_size: .; cdr3_aa: CATSKADNYGYTF; cdr3_nt: TGTGCCACCAGTAAAGCTGACAACTATGGCTACACCTTC
d_call: .; v_call: TRBV28; j_call: TRBJ1-4; clone_size: .; cdr3_aa: CASSPLRTGNEKLFF; cdr3_nt: TGTGCCAGCAGTCCCCTAAGAACGGGGAATGAAAAACTGTTTTTT
d_call: .; v_call: TRBV6-1; j_call: TRBJ1-1; clone_size: few; cdr3_aa: CASGQENTEAFF; cdr3_nt: TGTGCCAGCGGTCAGGAGAACACTGAAGCTTTCTTT
d_call: TRBD1; v_call: TRBV27; j_call: TRBJ1-1; clone_size: .; cdr3_aa: CASSITGGSEAFF; cdr3_nt: TGTGCCAGCAGTATAACAGGGGGCTCTGAAGCTTTCTTT
d_call: TRBD2; v_call: TRBV12-3/TRBV12-4; j_call: TRBJ2-7; clone_size: many; cdr3_aa: CASSQTSGRAGEQYF; cdr3_nt: TGTGCCAGCAGCCAGACTAGCGGGAGGGCAGGGGAGCAGTACTTC
d_call: .; v_call: TRBV3-1; j_call: TRBJ2-5; clone_size: .; cdr3_aa: CASAGQDETQYF; cdr3_nt: TGTGCCAGCGCCGGGCAGGACGAGACCCAGTACTTC
d_call: TRBD2; v_call: TRBV5-1; j_call: TRBJ2-1; clone_size: .; cdr3_aa: CASRNSGTSYNEQFF; cdr3_nt: TGCGCCAGCAGGAATAGCGGGACCTCCTACAATGAGCAGTTCTTC
d_call: .; v_call: TRBV2; j_call: TRBJ1-4; clone_size: many; cdr3_aa: CASSSAPIGKLFF; cdr3_nt: TGTGCCAGCAGTTCAGCCCCAATCGGAAAACTGTTTTTT
d_call: TRBD2; v_call: TRBV28; j_call: TRBJ2-1; clone_size: .; cdr3_aa: CASSPGTSGGDFYNEQFF; cdr3_nt: TGTGCCAGCAGTCCCGGGACTAGCGGGGGTGACTTCTACAATGAGCAGTTCTTC
d_call: .; v_call: TRBV12-3/TRBV12-4; j_call: TRBJ1-2; clone_size: few; cdr3_aa: CASKVGYGYTF; cdr3_nt: TGTGCCAGCAAGGTTGGATATGGCTACACCTTC
d_call: .; v_call: TRBV25-1; j_call: TRBJ2-5; clone_size: few; cdr3_aa: CASSMGLNTPGETQYF; cdr3_nt: TGTGCCAGCAGTATGGGTCTTAACACACCTGGAGAGACCCAGTACTTC
d_call: .; v_call: TRBV6-2/TRBV6-3; j_call: TRBJ1-1; clone_size: once; cdr3_aa: CASRHHGVGTEAFF; cdr3_nt: TGTGCCAGCAGGCACCACGGGGTCGGCACTGAAGCTTTCTTT